The clone carrying this T cell receptor (beta chain) was detected many times. What it binds is unknown. BIOMED2 TRB-A/B primer pools were used in multiplex TRB PCR. Using its own MiXCR run on the multiplex PCR reads, TCRdb lists one record per CDR3 protein. The table lists 8,000 to 9,500 distinct CDR3 sequences, over 25% of them singletons, with roughly 27% in the top ten. These data belong to a study of T and B cells in COVID-19 patients. Regarding the study as a whole: Patients with COVID-19 reportedly showed strongly skewed T cell receptor beta variable and joining gene usage.

Each TRB amplification used about 250-550 ng of genomic DNA from blood. CDR3 size: 14 residues. Germline loops: CDR1 SEHNR, CDR2 FQNEAQ (reference sequence). Trimming pared 5 bases from V and 1 base from J, leaving 11 bases between. The sample comprised blood. The genes are TRBV7-9 and TRBJ2-5, with a tentative D call TRBD1 (5 bases). The sequence came from a human donor who had recovered from COVID-19. CDR3 sequence (DNA): TGTGCCAGCAGCCTTCGGACACTCCAAGAGACCCAGTACTTC. Translation gives CASSLRTLQETQYF.